This T cell receptor (beta chain) appears in the sequencing data of a study of blood T cell repertoires in COVID-19. Germline V CDR1 and CDR2: MDHEN, SYDVKM. Trimming took off 3 bases at V and 10 bases at J, with 7 bases between the two ends. The CDR3 is 11 amino acids. Produced via immunoSEQ multiplex PCR; TCRdb's table is partial and in-frame only. Found here are some 240,000 clones, around 84% of them singletons; the top ten hold 6.6%. The receptor's source is a woman aged 50 to 65 who had been exposed to COVID-19. The specimen was PBMCs or T cells enriched from blood (not recorded which). The chain carries TRBV28 and TRBJ2-1; D unresolved. CDR3 nucleotide sequence: TGTGCCAGCAGTTTCCTGACAGAGCAGTTCTTC. Translated, it gives CASSFLTEQFF.